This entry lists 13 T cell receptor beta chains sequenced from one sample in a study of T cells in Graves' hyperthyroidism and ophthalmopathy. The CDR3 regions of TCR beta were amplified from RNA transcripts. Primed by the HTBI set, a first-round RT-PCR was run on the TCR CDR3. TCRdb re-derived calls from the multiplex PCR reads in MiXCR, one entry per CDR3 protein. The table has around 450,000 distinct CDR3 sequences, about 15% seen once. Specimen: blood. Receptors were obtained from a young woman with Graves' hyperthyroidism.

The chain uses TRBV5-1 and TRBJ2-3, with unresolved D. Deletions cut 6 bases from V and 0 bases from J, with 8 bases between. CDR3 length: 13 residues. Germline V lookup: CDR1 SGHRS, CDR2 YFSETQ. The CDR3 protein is CASTQASTDTQYF. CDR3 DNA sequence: TGCGCCAGCACCCAGGCTAGCACAGATACGCAGTATTTT.

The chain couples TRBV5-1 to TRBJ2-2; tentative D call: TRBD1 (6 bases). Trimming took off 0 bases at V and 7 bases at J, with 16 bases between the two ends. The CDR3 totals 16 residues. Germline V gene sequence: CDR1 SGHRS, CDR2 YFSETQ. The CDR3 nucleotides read TGCGCCAGCAGCTTGGTTGGCTGGGGGCGAGGCGGGGAGCTGTTTTTT. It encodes CASSLVGWGRGGELFF.

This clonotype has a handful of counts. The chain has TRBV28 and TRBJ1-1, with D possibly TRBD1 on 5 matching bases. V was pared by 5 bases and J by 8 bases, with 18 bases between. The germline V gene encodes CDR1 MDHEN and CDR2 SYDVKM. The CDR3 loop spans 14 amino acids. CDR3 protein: CASSLRGGDGEAFF. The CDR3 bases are TGTGCCAGCAGTCTTCGGGGGGGGGATGGGGAAGCTTTCTTT.

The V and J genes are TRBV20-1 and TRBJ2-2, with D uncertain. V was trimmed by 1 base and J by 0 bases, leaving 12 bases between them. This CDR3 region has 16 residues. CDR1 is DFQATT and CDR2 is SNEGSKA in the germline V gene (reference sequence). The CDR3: CSARARTRTNTGELFF. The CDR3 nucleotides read TGCAGTGCTAGAGCCCGGACCCGTACGAACACCGGGGAGCTGTTTTTT.

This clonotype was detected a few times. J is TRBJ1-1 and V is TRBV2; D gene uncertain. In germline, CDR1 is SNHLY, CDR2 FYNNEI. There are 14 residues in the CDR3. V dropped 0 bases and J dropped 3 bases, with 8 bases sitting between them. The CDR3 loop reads CASSEALKYTEAFF. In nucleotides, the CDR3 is TGTGCCAGCAGTGAAGCGCTGAAGTACACTGAAGCTTTCTTT.

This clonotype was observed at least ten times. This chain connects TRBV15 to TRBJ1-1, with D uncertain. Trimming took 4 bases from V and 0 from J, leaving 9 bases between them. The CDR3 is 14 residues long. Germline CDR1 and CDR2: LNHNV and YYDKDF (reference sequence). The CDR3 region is CATSTRTVNTEAFF. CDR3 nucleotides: TGTGCCACCAGCACAAGGACTGTGAACACTGAAGCTTTCTTT.

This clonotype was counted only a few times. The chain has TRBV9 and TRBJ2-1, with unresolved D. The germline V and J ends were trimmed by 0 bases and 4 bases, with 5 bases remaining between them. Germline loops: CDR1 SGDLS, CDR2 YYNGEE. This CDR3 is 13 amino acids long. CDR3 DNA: TGTGCCAGCAGCGTAGAGGATTACAATGAGCAGTTCTTC. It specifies CASSVEDYNEQFF.

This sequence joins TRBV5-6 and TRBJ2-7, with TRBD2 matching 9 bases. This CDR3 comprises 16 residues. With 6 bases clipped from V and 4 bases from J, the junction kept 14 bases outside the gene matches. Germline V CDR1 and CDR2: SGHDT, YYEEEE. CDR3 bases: TGTGCCAGCAACCAACTAGACGCGGGAGGGCCGTACGAGCAGTACTTC. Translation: CASNQLDAGGPYEQYF.

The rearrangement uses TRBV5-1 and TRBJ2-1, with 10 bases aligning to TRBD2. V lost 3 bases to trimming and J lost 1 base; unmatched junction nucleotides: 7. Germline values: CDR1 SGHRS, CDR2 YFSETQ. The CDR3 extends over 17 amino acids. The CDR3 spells CASSWGLAGVSYNEQFF. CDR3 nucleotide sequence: TGCGCCAGCAGCTGGGGTCTAGCGGGAGTTTCCTACAATGAGCAGTTCTTC.

The CDR3 coding sequence is TGTGCCAGCAGCTTAGAGGGGAGTAGGAACCACACTGAAGCTTTCTTT. Translation gives CASSLEGSRNHTEAFF. The rearrangement uses TRBV11-3 and TRBJ1-1; D not resolved. Trimming shortened V by 0 bases and J by 3 bases, and 14 bases separated the two germline ends. CDR3 length: 16 amino acids. Germline CDR1 and CDR2: SGHNT and YENEEA.

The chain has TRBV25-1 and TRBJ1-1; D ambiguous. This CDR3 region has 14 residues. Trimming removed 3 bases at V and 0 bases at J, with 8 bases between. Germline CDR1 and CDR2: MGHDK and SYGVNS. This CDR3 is CASSDGQMNTEAFF. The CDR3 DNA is TGTGCCAGCAGTGATGGGCAGATGAACACTGAAGCTTTCTTT.

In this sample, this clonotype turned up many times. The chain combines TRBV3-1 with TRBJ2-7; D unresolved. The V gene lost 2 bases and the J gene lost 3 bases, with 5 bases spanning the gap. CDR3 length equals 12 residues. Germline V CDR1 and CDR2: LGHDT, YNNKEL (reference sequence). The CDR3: CASSQSNYEQYF. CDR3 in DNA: TGTGCCAGCAGCCAATCTAACTACGAGCAGTACTTC.

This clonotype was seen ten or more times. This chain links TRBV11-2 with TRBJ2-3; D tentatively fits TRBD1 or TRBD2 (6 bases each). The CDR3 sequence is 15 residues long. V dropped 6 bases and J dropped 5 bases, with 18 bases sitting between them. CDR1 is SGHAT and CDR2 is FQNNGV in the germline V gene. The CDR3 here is CASSPDRGPGDTQYF. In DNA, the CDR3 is TGTGCCAGCAGTCCGGACCGGGGGCCCGGAGATACGCAGTATTTT.